Reported below is one T cell receptor beta chain. Its antigen is unknown. Base-call qualities are not available, and no considerably larger clone is one nucleotide away. This specimen comes from a study of neurological immune-mediated disorders (dated by TCRdb to between 2017 and 2020). Context from the whole study: The study compared peripheral blood TCR-beta repertoires of HTLV-I-associated myelopathy (HAM/TSP) patients, multiple sclerosis patients and healthy controls using UMI-based sequencing. Longitudinal samples, technical triplicates and paired sorted CD4+ and CD8+ T-cell subsets, alongside PBMC samples, were included among the approximately 110 TCR-beta libraries. The cohort comprised about 71 subjects: approximately 15 HAM/TSP patients, around 34 multiple sclerosis patients and some 20 healthy controls. Paper-wide results and their limitations: No identical CDR3 amino acid sequences were shared among expanded clones across subjects, suggesting private TCR-beta repertoires in all groups. The highest TCR clonal expansion was observed in HAM/TSP patients, whereas the lowest was observed in MS patients, even when compared with healthy controls.

In the germline V gene (reference sequence), CDR1 corresponds to DFQATT and CDR2 to SNEGSKA. From the cysteine up to the phenylalanine, the CDR3 has a length of 14 residues. Of all the DNA, just the CDR3 is kept, 42 bases in frame from base 1. Sorted-subset TCR libraries were prepared from over 850,000 sorted CD4+ or CD8+ T cells. Peripheral blood underwent Ficoll-Hypaque density gradient centrifugation to isolate PBMCs, which were then cryopreserved in liquid nitrogen. Paired sorted CD4+ and CD8+ subsets came from healthy controls, HAM/TSP patients and MS patients. cDNA was synthesized by template-switch 5'RACE using a primer carrying a 10-nucleotide random unique molecular identifier by which each TCR transcript was tagged. Over 180 million TCR-beta sequences, covering 15-18 subjects, were produced in each sequencing run. The RNeasy kit was used to extract total RNA. The KAPA Real-time Library Amplification kit was used to amplify TCR-beta VDJ regions with primers targeting the TCR constant region and the 5'RACE anchor. A first PCR added sample indexes and Illumina adaptors, after which a second PCR increased the library yield. The roughly 650 bp TCR product was size-selected on a 2% E-gel SizeSelection system after Ampure bead purification. Library quality was checked on a Bioanalyzer, concentration was measured with Qubit, and libraries were quantified with the Kapa Library Quantification kit before pooling. Paired-end 2 x 150 bp sequencing of the libraries was performed on an Illumina HiSeq 2500. To increase sequence diversity, roughly 24-31% phiX was spiked into each library pool. As for the authors' bioinformatics: The quality-filtered reads were processed with the UMI-based MiGEC pipeline, whose error correction step removed more than 85% of the raw TCR sequences. IMGT germline references were used for aligning VDJ genes, and each clonotype was defined as a unique CDR3 amino acid sequence together with its V-J genes. Clonal expansion, Shannon diversity, and CDR3 relatedness (CalcPairwiseDistances, ClusterSamples) were evaluated with VDJtools, and phylogenetic trees were built with CLCbio workbench. Clones with at least 8 unique UMIs were defined as expanded, with this threshold being based on coefficient-of-variation modelling across technical triplicates. Through fastp at Q25 and MiXCR, TCRdb rebuilt clones from the public reads, retaining in-frame beta chains. Rows are combined by CDR3 protein, so each entry shows the most common genes and DNA. TCRdb's processing, not the authors' own work, is the source of the V and J calls. This sample gives approximately 38,000 distinct CDR3 sequences in total; 9.5% to 13% of them show up just once. Around 3.9% of the sample is held by the ten biggest clonotypes.

Sequences were obtained from CD4+ T cells from blood. The chain links TRBV20-1 with TRBJ2-3, with 13 bases aligning to TRBD2. The sequence was collected from a woman under 40 with HTLV-1-associated myelopathy (HAM/TSP). CDR3 sequence: CGFKTSGRPDTQYF. In nucleotides, the sequence is TGCGGGTTTAAGACTAGCGGGAGGCCAGATACGCAGTATTTT.